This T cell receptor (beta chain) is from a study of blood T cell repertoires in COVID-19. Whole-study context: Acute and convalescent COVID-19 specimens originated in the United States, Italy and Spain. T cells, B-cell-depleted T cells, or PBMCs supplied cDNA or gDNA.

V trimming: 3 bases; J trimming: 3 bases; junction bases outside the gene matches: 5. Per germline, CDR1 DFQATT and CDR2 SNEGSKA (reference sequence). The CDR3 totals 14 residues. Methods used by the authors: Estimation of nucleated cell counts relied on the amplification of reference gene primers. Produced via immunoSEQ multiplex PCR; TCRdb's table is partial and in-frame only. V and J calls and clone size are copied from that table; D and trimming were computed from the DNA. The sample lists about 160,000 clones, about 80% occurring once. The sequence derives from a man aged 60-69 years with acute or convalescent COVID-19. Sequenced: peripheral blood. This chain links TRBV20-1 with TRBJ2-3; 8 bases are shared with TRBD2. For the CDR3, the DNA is TGCAGTGCTAGTCAGGCGGGGGGTACAGATACGCAGTATTTT. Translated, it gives CSASQAGGTDTQYF.